Each of the 31 T cell receptor beta chains below was sequenced from the same sample in a study of graft-versus-host responses after intestinal transplantation. These receptors' targets are unknown. This table comes from immunoSEQ multiplex PCR, and its TCRdb copy is limited to in-frame clones, with some not included. The sample holds some 48,000 clones; roughly 84% are singletons and the top ten take about 0.43%. The specimen comprised unstimulated CD4+ T cells sorted from spleen or lymph node cells, sampled before transplant. The source of these receptors is a human donor who was the organ donor for an intestinal transplant.

This chain connects TRBV7-2 to TRBJ1-2; D remains unclear. The CDR3 has 13 residues. From germline, CDR1 is SGHTA and CDR2 FQGNSA. Trimming shortened V by 3 bases and J by 8 bases, and 13 bases separated the two germline ends. CDR3 protein: CASSFSHTVGYTF. The CDR3 coding sequence is TGTGCCAGCAGCTTCAGTCACACGGTGGGCTACACCTTC. Full variable domain (remainder filled in from reference TRBV7-2 and TRBJ1-2): GAGVSQSPSNKVTEKGKDVELRCDPISGHTALYWYRQSLGQGLEFLIYFQGNSAPDKSGLPSDRFSAERTGGSVSTLTIQRTQQEDSAVYLCASSFSHTVGYTFGSGTRLTVV.

This clone occurred once. V usage is TRBV7-2 and J usage is TRBJ2-1, with 12 positions matching TRBD2. The CDR3 covers 18 residues. Trimming took 4 bases from V and 9 from J; bases not matched to a gene: 16. The germline CDR1 and CDR2 sequences are SGHTA and FQGNSA. This CDR3 reads CASSSLAGGSFSRVEQFF. The CDR3 DNA is TGTGCCAGCAGCTCACTAGCGGGGGGCTCTTTCTCGCGTGTTGAGCAGTTCTTC. Full variable domain (missing parts from reference TRBV7-2 and TRBJ2-1): GAGVSQSPSNKVTEKGKDVELRCDPISGHTALYWYRQSLGQGLEFLIYFQGNSAPDKSGLPSDRFSAERTGGSVSTLTIQRTQQEDSAVYLCASSSLAGGSFSRVEQFFGPGTRLTVL.

V gene TRBV21-1 combines with J gene TRBJ2-1; the D segment call TRBD2 is taken from the table without a DNA check. TRBV21-1 is listed as a pseudogene. The CDR3 is 19 amino acids. The CDR3 coding sequence is TGTGCCAGCAGCAGGGAACTAGCGGGGGGAATCGCATCCTACAATGAGCAGTTCTTC. Protein product: CASSRELAGGIASYNEQFF.

The chain employs TRBV27 and TRBJ2-3, with a possible D match to TRBD1 (6 bases). V was pared by 6 bases and J by 8 bases, with 12 bases between. The CDR3 is 12 residues long. Germline CDR1 is MNHEY and CDR2 is SMNVEV (reference sequence). CDR3 amino acids: CASSLRGFTQYF. In DNA, the CDR3 is TGTGCCAGCAGCCTTAGGGGGTTTACGCAGTATTTT.

This chain uses TRBV19 with TRBJ1-2, with TRBD1 identical over 7 bases. From germline, CDR1 is LNHDA and CDR2 SQIVND (reference sequence). The length of the CDR3 is 14 residues. With 6 bases clipped from V and 7 bases from J, the junction kept 11 bases outside the gene matches. CDR3 in DNA: TGTGCCAGTAGCCTCGGACAGGCGGGGCCTGGCTACACCTTC. Protein sequence: CASSLGQAGPGYTF. Using reference TRBV19 and TRBJ1-2 for the parts outside the CDR3, the full variable domain is DGGITQSPKYLFRKEGQNVTLSCEQNLNHDAMYWYRQDPGQGLRLIYYSQIVNDFQKGDIAEGYSVSREKKESFPLTVTSAQKNPTAFYLCASSLGQAGPGYTFGSGTRLTVV.

This chain joins TRBV6-5 and TRBJ2-3; D possibly corresponds to TRBD2 (7 bases). Deletions cut 2 bases from V and 0 bases from J, with 9 bases between. The CDR3 is 15 residues long. In germline, CDR1 is MNHEY, CDR2 SVGAGI. For the CDR3, the DNA is TGTGCCAGCAGTTACCGGGGGGCAAGCACAGATACGCAGTATTTT. It specifies CASSYRGASTDTQYF.

The rearrangement uses TRBV5-1 and TRBJ2-2; D is possibly TRBD2 (6 bases). The CDR3 length is 14 residues. Per germline, CDR1 SGHRS and CDR2 YFSETQ. V lost 6 bases to trimming and J lost 1 base, with 10 bases between them. Written as DNA, the CDR3 is TGCGCCAGCACTTTGCGGGAGAACACCGGGGAGCTGTTTTTT. This codes for CASTLRENTGELFF. Combining the CDR3 with reference TRBV5-1 and TRBJ2-2 gives the whole variable domain KAGVTQTPRYLIKTRGQQVTLSCSPISGHRSVSWYQQTPGQGLQFLFEYFSETQRNKGNFPGRFSGRQFSNSRSEMNVSTLELGDSALYLCASTLRENTGELFFGEGSRLTVL.

The chain carries TRBV19 and TRBJ1-5; D call uncertain. Trimming took off 7 bases at V and 3 bases at J, with 13 bases between the two ends. Germline V gene lookup returns CDR1 LNHDA and CDR2 SQIVND (reference sequence). The CDR3 runs 14 residues. This CDR3 is CASKFREFNQPQHF. CDR3 coding DNA: TGTGCCAGTAAGTTTAGGGAGTTCAATCAGCCCCAGCATTTT. The variable domain in full, completed from reference TRBV19 and TRBJ1-5, reads DGGITQSPKYLFRKEGQNVTLSCEQNLNHDAMYWYRQDPGQGLRLIYYSQIVNDFQKGDIAEGYSVSREKKESFPLTVTSAQKNPTAFYLCASKFREFNQPQHFGDGTRLSIL.

This clone was detected only a few times. The rearrangement uses TRBV9 and TRBJ2-7; D not certain. Germline V CDR1 and CDR2: SGDLS, YYNGEE. V was trimmed by 0 bases and J by 5 bases, leaving 12 bases between them. This CDR3 is built from 14 residues. CDR3 in DNA: TGTGCCAGCAGCGTAGCCAGCCTGGATAACGAGCAGTACTTC. Translating gives CASSVASLDNEQYF.

This sequence joins TRBV7-5 and TRBJ2-7; the D call TRBD2 from the table was never checked on the DNA. TRBV7-5 is a pseudogene locus. This CDR3 is built from 13 residues. CDR3 coding DNA: TGTGTCAGAAGCTTAAAAAGAGGCTACGAGCAGTACTTC. Its translation: CVRSLKRGYEQYF.

V is TRBV14 and J is TRBJ2-2, with D possibly TRBD2 on 6 matching bases. CDR3 size: 14 residues. V lost 4 bases and J lost 4, with 10 bases in between. Germline CDR1 is SGHDN and CDR2 is FVKESK. Written as DNA, the CDR3 is TGTGCCAGCAGCCCCGTGGGGGGCACCGGGGAGCTGTTTTTT. Amino acid sequence: CASSPVGGTGELFF.

J is TRBJ2-5 and V is TRBV21-1; the DNA was not used to check the table's D call, TRBD1. TRBV21-1 is given as a pseudogene. This CDR3 contains 12 residues. The CDR3 nucleotides read TGTGCCAGTCCTCGTCAGTTCGAGACCCAGTACTTC. Its protein is CASPRQFETQYF.

The chain employs TRBV7-2 and TRBJ2-7; D gene uncertain. V was trimmed by 5 bases and J by 7 bases, leaving 15 bases between them. Looked up from germline, CDR1 is SGHTA and CDR2 is FQGNSA. This CDR3 spans 13 amino acids. CDR3 protein: CASSPHMSIEQYF. Written as DNA, the CDR3 is TGTGCCAGCAGCCCCCATATGTCCATTGAGCAGTACTTC.

The chain joins TRBV6-4 to TRBJ2-1; D is ambiguous. The CDR3 sequence is 14 residues long. The V end was cut by 6 bases, the J end by 2 bases, with 11 bases between. The germline gives CDR1 MRHNA, CDR2 SNTAGT. The CDR3 nucleotides read TGTGCCAGCAGCCCCCAGGCAGCCTACAATGAGCAGTTCTTC. It is translated as CASSPQAAYNEQFF.

The genes are TRBV5-5 and TRBJ1-3; the D is unclear. V was cut by 1 base and J by 0 bases, with 23 bases left in between. CDR1 and CDR2 (germline): SGHKS, YYEKEE (reference sequence). The CDR3 totals 20 residues. The CDR3: CASSLFRREQPFLSGNTIYF. CDR3 coding DNA: TGTGCCAGCAGCTTGTTCCGCCGGGAACAACCTTTCCTCTCTGGAAACACCATATATTTT.

This rearrangement joins TRBV5-1 to TRBJ2-7; D is uncertain. The CDR3 covers 12 residues. CDR1 is SGHRS, CDR2 YFSETQ, per germline. V lost 5 bases, J lost 5 bases, and 11 bases lay in between. The CDR3 is CASRRDGNEQYF. CDR3 nucleotides: TGCGCCAGCAGAAGGGATGGGAACGAGCAGTACTTC.

This clone occurred a few times. The chain uses TRBV27 and TRBJ2-5; 9 bases are shared with TRBD2. CDR1 is MNHEY, CDR2 SMNVEV, per germline (reference sequence). V shed 3 bases and J 7 bases; nucleotides not matched to a gene: 9. There are 15 residues in the CDR3. The DNA of the CDR3 is TGTGCCAGCAGTTTTTCCAGCGGGGGGCCTGGGACCCAGTACTTC. It encodes CASSFSSGGPGTQYF.

This chain joins TRBV19 and TRBJ1-5; 7 nucleotides match TRBD1. The germline gives CDR1 LNHDA, CDR2 SQIVND (reference sequence). The CDR3 contains 12 residues. V shed 9 bases, J shed 3 bases, and the junction held 2 bases outside the gene matches. CDR3 bases: TGTGCCAGCGAGGGGGCCAATCAGCCCCAGCATTTT. Protein product: CASEGANQPQHF.

The rearrangement uses TRBV7-9 and TRBJ2-3, with 14 positions matching TRBD2. Trimming cost V 5 bases and J 1 base; bases outside gene matches: 8. The CDR3 runs 18 residues. Per germline, CDR1 SEHNR and CDR2 FQNEAQ (reference sequence). CDR3 coding DNA: TGTGCCAGCAGCAAAAATCGACTAGCGGGAGGGGGCACAGATACGCAGTATTTT. Its protein is CASSKNRLAGGGTDTQYF.

This sequence joins TRBV2 and TRBJ2-1, with D perhaps matching TRBD1 (5 bases). V dropped 2 bases and J dropped 10 bases, with 9 bases sitting between them. Germline CDR1 reads SNHLY; CDR2 reads FYNNEI. The CDR3 extends over 12 amino acids. The CDR3 is CASSEHWTEQFF. DNA for the CDR3: TGTGCCAGCAGTGAACATTGGACAGAGCAGTTCTTC.

The chain joins TRBV2 to TRBJ1-6, with 7 nucleotides matching TRBD1. This CDR3 comprises 16 residues. The V segment lost 9 bases and the J segment 4 bases; nucleotides outside the gene matches: 12. The germline V gene encodes CDR1 SNHLY and CDR2 FYNNEI. CDR3 DNA: TGTGCCAGGCGGGAGGCAGGGGGGAATTATAATTCACCCCTCCACTTT. Protein sequence: CARREAGGNYNSPLHF. The variable domain in full, completed from reference TRBV2 and TRBJ1-6, reads EPEVTQTPSHQVTQMGQEVILRCVPISNHLYFYWYRQILGQKVEFLVSFYNNEISEKSEIFDDQFSVERPDGSNFTLKIRSTKLEDSAMYFCARREAGGNYNSPLHFGNGTRLTVT.

The chain has TRBV11-2 and TRBJ1-1, with TRBD1 matching over 7 bases. From germline, CDR1 is SGHAT and CDR2 FQNNGV. V lost 3 bases and J lost 4; bases outside the gene matches: 8. This CDR3 comprises 15 residues. Here the CDR3 reads CASSFSTGTPTEAFF. CDR3 nucleotide sequence: TGTGCCAGCAGCTTTTCGACAGGGACCCCCACTGAAGCTTTCTTT.

This clone was recorded once. The J gene is TRBJ2-5, the V gene TRBV9; TRBD2 agrees at 10 bases. Germline trimming cut 0 bases from V and 5 bases from J; bases unmatched to any gene: 1. This CDR3 comprises 14 residues. CDR1 and CDR2 (germline): SGDLS, YYNGEE. The CDR3 DNA sequence: TGTGCCAGCAGCGTAGATAGCGGGAGGGAGACCCAGTACTTC. It specifies CASSVDSGRETQYF. The whole variable domain, remainder taken from reference TRBV9 and TRBJ2-5, is DSGVTQTPKHLITATGQRVTLRCSPRSGDLSVYWYQQSLDQGLQFLIQYYNGEERAKGNILERFSAQQFPDLHSELNLSSLELGDSALYFCASSVDSGRETQYFGPGTRLLVL.

V and J are TRBV7-9 and TRBJ2-1; D might be TRBD2 (6 bases). The CDR3 totals 16 residues. Between the trimmed V and J ends, which lost 5 bases and 1 base, there was a span of 15 bases. In germline, CDR1 is SEHNR, CDR2 FQNEAQ (reference sequence). The CDR3 sequence is CASSGVKGRSYNEQFF. The CDR3 bases are TGTGCCAGCAGCGGCGTTAAAGGGAGGTCCTACAATGAGCAGTTCTTC.

Regarding this clone: Its ends do not fully match the called genes, so a read error is possible. The CDR3 DNA reads TGCAGTGCTAGGGGGGGGGAAAGACTGTTTTTT. Translated, it gives CSARGGERLFF. The V and J genes are TRBV20-1 and TRBJ1-4; D is possibly TRBD1 (5 bases). This CDR3 is built from 11 residues. Germline V lookup: CDR1 DFQATT, CDR2 SNEGSKA (reference sequence).

V and J are TRBV29-1 and TRBJ1-2; 8 bases line up with TRBD1. The CDR3 extends over 17 amino acids. V was clipped by 5 bases and J by 0 bases; unmatched bases: 14. Germline values: CDR1 SQVTM, CDR2 ANQGSEA. CDR3 coding DNA: TGCAGCGTTAGGGGACAGGCGAATTCCCCAGCTAACTATGGCTACACCTTC. Its protein is CSVRGQANSPANYGYTF.

The DNA for the CDR3 is TGCGCCAGCAGCTCCCGGGGAGGGTACGAGCAGTACTTC. It translates to CASSSRGGYEQYF. The chain recombines TRBV5-1 with TRBJ2-7; the match to TRBD2 covers 7 bases. The V gene end was trimmed by 3 bases and the J gene end by 4 bases; junction bases not matched to a gene: 4. Germline loops: CDR1 SGHRS, CDR2 YFSETQ. The CDR3 contains 13 residues.

V is TRBV18 and J is TRBJ2-1; 7 bases align to TRBD2. The CDR3 loop spans 15 amino acids. Germline-derived CDR1 and CDR2 are KGHSH and LQKENI. V dropped 6 bases and J dropped 0; count of bases not matched to a gene: 5. The DNA of the CDR3 is TGTGCCAGCTCTCGAGCGGGGAACTCCTACAATGAGCAGTTCTTC. Encoded protein: CASSRAGNSYNEQFF.

The chain has TRBV6-5 and TRBJ1-3; 9 bases are shared with TRBD1. Germline CDR1 MNHEY, CDR2 SVGAGI. The CDR3 extends over 14 amino acids. The V gene end was trimmed by 5 bases and the J gene end by 3 bases; junction bases not matched to a gene: 2. DNA of the CDR3: TGTGCCAGCAGTACAGGGGGCTTTGGAAACACCATATATTTT. This sequence encodes CASSTGGFGNTIYF.

V gene TRBV27 combines with J gene TRBJ1-2, with TRBD1 as a possible D gene (6 bases). The CDR3 extends over 14 amino acids. The ends were cut back, 5 bases at V and 5 bases at J, with 15 bases in the middle. Germline lookup yields CDR1 MNHEY and CDR2 SMNVEV (reference sequence). CDR3 region: CASSPTTGFYGYTF. CDR3 DNA: TGTGCCAGCAGTCCTACCACAGGGTTTTATGGCTACACCTTC.

The rearrangement uses TRBV9 and TRBJ2-3, with D uncertain. CDR1 is SGDLS and CDR2 is YYNGEE in the germline V gene. The V and J ends lost 0 bases and 1 base respectively, with 9 bases between them. CDR3 length: 15 amino acids. This CDR3 is CASSVVDKGTDTQYF. The CDR3, as DNA: TGTGCCAGCAGCGTAGTGGATAAGGGCACAGATACGCAGTATTTT. Filled out from reference TRBV9 and TRBJ2-3, the complete variable domain reads DSGVTQTPKHLITATGQRVTLRCSPRSGDLSVYWYQQSLDQGLQFLIQYYNGEERAKGNILERFSAQQFPDLHSELNLSSLELGDSALYFCASSVVDKGTDTQYFGPGTRLTVL.